This paragraph reports one T cell receptor beta chain. The clone's antigen remains unknown. No per-base quality is available; no much larger clone lies one base away. Systemically healthy Caucasian individuals from Russia, some 36 in total and aged roughly 6 to 100 years, were included as donors. Each donor gave roughly 11 milliliters of peripheral blood, drawn into EDTA-treated Vacutainer tubes. Ficoll-Paque density-gradient centrifugation was used to isolate PBMCs, with at least 6 million per sample. Total RNA, at least 6 micrograms per sample, was extracted from PBMCs with Trizol reagent. For every donor, flow cytometry on a PBMC aliquot measured the percentage of naive CD45RAhigh/CD27high T cells. This sample was included in a study of blood T cells in healthy people across ages (dated by TCRdb to between 2014 and 2017). Background on the whole study: In model experiments, roughly one uniquely barcoded TCR beta cDNA molecule per two T cells was captured by template switching. The study measured age-related changes in TCR beta repertoire diversity using deep sequencing normalized with unique cDNA molecular identifiers. Four age groups were formed from the donors: young (average about 17 years), middle-aged (approximately 39), aged (about 62) and long-lived (roughly 81). Donors of different ages were randomly distributed across sequencing lanes to avoid experimental bias. Two additional independent replicas of 1 million unique cDNA reads from the same blood draw were analyzed for two donors (one aged 18 to 29 and one aged 80 or older).

General study outcomes and caveats: Donor CMV infection status was unknown, potentially confounding age-related changes in expanded clonotypes. As age increased, observed TCR beta diversity per million T cells dropped in a roughly linear way, and a significant reduction was already evident by age about 40. Estimates of total diversity based on one million sequenced T cells were regarded as lower bounds and as underestimates. The percentage of naive T cells measured by flow cytometry correlated strongly with observed TCR beta diversity. Bulk unsorted PBMC profiling prevented conclusive comparison of naive and antigen-experienced compartments. The long-lived group showed more naive CD4+ T cells, fewer expanded clones and increased TCR diversity than the aged group, suggesting age selection.

Its CDR3 holds 14 amino acids, cysteine through valine. Only CDR3 DNA is held: 42 bases, read in frame from base 1. V is pared back by 5 bases and J by 0 bases, with 11 bases lying between the germline termini. According to the germline V gene (reference sequence), CDR1 reads SGHAT and CDR2 reads FQDESV. The library came from 5' RACE. TCRdb lists the instrument as Illumina HiSeq 2500. A second PCR of about 7 to 12 cycles was performed with a sample-barcoded 5' primer and a J-beta primer mix. A unique molecular identifier was introduced onto each TCR beta cDNA molecule by a template-switch 5' adaptor carrying 12 random nucleotides. Each sample yielded at least 3 million CDR3-containing paired-end reads. First-strand cDNA synthesis was performed from all RNA using the Mint cDNA synthesis kit, with priming by a TRBC-specific oligonucleotide. Following uracil-DNA glycosylase treatment, a first 18-cycle PCR with universal primers M1SS and BC2_uni_R was performed on all cDNA. The published analysis was carried out like this. Normalization of each sample was performed by random selection of 1 million high-quality reads, each carrying a distinct molecular identifier. Reads with shared molecular identifiers were discarded instead of being binned into consensus sequences. CDR3 identification, clonotype clustering and error correction used MiTCR with a Q25 quality threshold and the strictest error-elimination algorithm. A nonparametric unseen species model with Euler transformation was used to estimate lower-bound total TCR beta diversity. TCRdb handled the public reads itself, with Q25 trimming in fastp and clone calling in MiXCR, and kept productive beta chains. Duplicate CDR3 protein sequences are folded into a single record with the most common DNA and genes. TCRdb, not the authors, supplied the V and J calls. Recorded for this sample are 710,000 or so distinct CDR3 sequences; approximately 22% of them occurred a single time. The ten biggest clones cover about 22% of the sample.

The specimen was blood. The sequence came from a man between 65 and 85 years old in good health. Recombination connected TRBV11-1 to TRBJ2-7; tentative D gene TRBD2, with 6 bases matching. This receptor has the CDR3 CASSQTRSSYEQYV. The DNA is TGTGCCAGCAGCCAGACTAGAAGCTCCTACGAGCAGTACGTC.